The sequence of this TCR beta chain was determined in a study of T cells in Graves' hyperthyroidism and ophthalmopathy. Germline V CDR1 and CDR2: DFQATT, SNEGSKA (reference sequence). The CDR3 runs 13 residues. Trimming took 6 bases from V and 4 from J; bases not matched to a gene: 6. TCR beta CDR3 regions were amplified from RNA transcripts. Initially, a first-round RT-PCR of the TCR CDR3 employed the HTBI primer set. TCRdb reprocessed the multiplex PCR reads with MiXCR, giving one entry per CDR3 protein. This table has approximately 740,000 distinct CDR3 sequences, around 13% appearing once. This clonotype was seen at least ten times.

The chain joins TRBV20-1 to TRBJ2-7; 10 bases line up with TRBD1. This TCR was sampled from a woman aged 18-30 years with Graves' hyperthyroidism. Sequencing was carried out using blood. CDR3 sequence reads: CSAPGQGLYEQYF. CDR3 in DNA: TGCAGTGCACCGGGACAGGGGTTATACGAGCAGTACTTC.